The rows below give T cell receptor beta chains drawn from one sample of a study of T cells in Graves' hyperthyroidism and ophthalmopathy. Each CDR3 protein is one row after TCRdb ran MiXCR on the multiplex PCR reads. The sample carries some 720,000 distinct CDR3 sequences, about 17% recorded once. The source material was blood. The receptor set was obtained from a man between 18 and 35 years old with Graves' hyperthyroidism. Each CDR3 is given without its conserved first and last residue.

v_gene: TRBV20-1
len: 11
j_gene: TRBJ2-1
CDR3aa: SARGAVQGEQF

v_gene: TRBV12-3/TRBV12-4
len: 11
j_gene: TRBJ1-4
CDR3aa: ASSFSTDEKLF

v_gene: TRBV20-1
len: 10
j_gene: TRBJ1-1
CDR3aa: SARDSGGGAF

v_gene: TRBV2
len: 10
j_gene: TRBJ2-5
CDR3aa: ASSDREETQY

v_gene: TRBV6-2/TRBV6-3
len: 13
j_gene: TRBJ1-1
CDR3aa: ASKGTAAMNTEAF

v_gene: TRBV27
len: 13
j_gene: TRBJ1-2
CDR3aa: ASSPQGYQGYGCT

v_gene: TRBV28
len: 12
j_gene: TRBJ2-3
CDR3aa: ASSLSGRTDTQY

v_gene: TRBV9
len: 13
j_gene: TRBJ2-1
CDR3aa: ASSVAGTSGNEQF

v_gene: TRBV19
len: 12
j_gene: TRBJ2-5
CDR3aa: ASRLSARKETQY

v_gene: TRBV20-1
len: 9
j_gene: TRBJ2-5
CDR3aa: SARVEGTQY

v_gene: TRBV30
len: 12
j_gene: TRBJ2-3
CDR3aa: AWSVRAGRNTQY

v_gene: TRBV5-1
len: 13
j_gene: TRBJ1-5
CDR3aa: ASSWGGSLGQPQH

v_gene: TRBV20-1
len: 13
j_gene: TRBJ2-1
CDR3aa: SARDPLKLGHEQF

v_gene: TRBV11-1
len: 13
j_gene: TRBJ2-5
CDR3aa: ASSLIGLAQETQY

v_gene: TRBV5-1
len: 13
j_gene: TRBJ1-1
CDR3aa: ASSPRTEGDTEAF

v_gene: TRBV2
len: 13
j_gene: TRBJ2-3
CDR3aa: ASRRGTRITDTQY

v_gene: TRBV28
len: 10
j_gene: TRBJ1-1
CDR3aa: ASSLKSTEAF

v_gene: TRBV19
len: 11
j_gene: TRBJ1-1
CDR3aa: ASSRDFGAEAF

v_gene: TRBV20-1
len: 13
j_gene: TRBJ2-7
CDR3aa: SATDTGQGGYEQY

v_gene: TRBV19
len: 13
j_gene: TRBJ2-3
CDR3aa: ASSPRGAHTDTQY

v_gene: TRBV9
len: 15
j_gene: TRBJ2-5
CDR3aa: ASSVGSSGRAFETQY

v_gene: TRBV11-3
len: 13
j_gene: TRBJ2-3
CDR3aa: ASSFTGTSGSWQY

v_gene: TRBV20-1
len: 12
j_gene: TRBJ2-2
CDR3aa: SASGLLNTGELF

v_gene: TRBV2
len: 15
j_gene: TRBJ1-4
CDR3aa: ASNPGGTGEANEKLF

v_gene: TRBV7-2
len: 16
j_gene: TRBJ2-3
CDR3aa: ASSSFRGPSGSTDTQY

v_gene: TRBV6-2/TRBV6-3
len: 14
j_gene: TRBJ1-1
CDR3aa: ASSYPFTLLNTEAF

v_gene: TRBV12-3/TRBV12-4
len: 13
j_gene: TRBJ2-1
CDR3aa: ASSFDTGTVDEQF

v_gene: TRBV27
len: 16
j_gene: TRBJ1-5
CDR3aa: ASSPEKDAIVFGQPQH

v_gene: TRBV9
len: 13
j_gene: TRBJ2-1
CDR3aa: ASSVDQGGYNEQF

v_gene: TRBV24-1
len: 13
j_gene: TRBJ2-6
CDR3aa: ATSDPGQGANVLT

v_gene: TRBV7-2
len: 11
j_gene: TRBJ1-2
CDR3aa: ASSPNGNYGYT

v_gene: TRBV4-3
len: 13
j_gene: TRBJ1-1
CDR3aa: ASSQDRVLNTEAF

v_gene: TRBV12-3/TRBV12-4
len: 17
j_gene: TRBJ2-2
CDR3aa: ASSEGLAGVIRGTGELF

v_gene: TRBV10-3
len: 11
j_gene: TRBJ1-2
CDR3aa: AITEGVSYGYT

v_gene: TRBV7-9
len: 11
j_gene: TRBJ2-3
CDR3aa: ASSFTGADTQY

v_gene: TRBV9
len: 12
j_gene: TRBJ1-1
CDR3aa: ASSTRTGSAEAF

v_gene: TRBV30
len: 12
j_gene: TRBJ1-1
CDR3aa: AWSKGAAITGAF

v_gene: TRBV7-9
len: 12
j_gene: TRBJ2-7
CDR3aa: ASSLVRTGNEQY

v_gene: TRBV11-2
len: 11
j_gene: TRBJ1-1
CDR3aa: ASTLVQLTEAF

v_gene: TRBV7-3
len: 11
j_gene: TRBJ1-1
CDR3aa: ASSLSDDTEAF

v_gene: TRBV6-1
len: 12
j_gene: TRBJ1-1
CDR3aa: ASSQLGVYTEAF

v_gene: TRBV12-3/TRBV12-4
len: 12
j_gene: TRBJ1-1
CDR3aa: ASRNQGGNTEAF

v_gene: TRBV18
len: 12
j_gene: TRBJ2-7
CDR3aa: ASSAGLAGDEQY

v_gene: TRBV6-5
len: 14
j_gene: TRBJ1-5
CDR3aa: ASSYSGGRGNQPQH

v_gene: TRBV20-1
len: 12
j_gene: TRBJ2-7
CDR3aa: SASTSGRKSEQY

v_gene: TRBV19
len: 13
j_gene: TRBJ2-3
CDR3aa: ASSIRRGSTDTQY

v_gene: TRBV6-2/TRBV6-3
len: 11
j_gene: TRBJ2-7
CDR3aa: ASSYQAAYEQY

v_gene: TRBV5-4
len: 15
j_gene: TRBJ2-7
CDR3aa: ASSDPPSSGFSYEQY

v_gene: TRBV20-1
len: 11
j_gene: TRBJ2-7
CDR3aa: SARDKGVGEQY

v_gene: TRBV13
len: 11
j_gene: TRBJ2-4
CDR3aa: ASSLRGRDIQY

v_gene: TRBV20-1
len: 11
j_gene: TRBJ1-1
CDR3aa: SASGPGGVEAF

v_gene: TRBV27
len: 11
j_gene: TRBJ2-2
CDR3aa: ASSGPSTGELF

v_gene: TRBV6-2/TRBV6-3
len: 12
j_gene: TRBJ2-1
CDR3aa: ASSYSTDSNEQF

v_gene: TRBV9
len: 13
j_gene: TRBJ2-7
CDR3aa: ASSASGTPIHEQY

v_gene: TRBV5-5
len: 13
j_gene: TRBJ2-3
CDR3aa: ASSFPQGGTDTQY

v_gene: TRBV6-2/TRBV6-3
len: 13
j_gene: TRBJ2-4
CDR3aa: ASIPEGRAKNIQY

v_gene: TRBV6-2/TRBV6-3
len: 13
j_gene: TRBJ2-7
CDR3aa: ASSRGQAVSYEQY

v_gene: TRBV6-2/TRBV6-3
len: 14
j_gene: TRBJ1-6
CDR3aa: ASSLSGTGVNSPLH

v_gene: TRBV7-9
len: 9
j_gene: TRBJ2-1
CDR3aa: ASSLLSEQF

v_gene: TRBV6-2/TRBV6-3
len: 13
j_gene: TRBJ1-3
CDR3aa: ASLDEFRSGNTIY